This T cell receptor (beta chain) was documented in a study of PD-L1 blockade in urothelial cancer. Looking at the study overall: Timepoints chosen for blood analysis were 3 weeks (second dose) and 6 weeks after treatment start. Median T cell yield per blood sample was 140,000 to 150,000 cells.

As to time point: peripheral blood 6 weeks after treatment start. The repertoire was sequenced with immunoSEQ multiplex PCR; TCRdb's copy has only in-frame clones and lacks some. The sample has 45,000 to 50,000 clones, more than 80% seen once. With V trimmed by 4 bases and J by 5 bases, 14 bases remained unmatched. The germline CDR1 and CDR2 sequences are SGHKS and YYEKEE (reference sequence). The CDR3 runs to 16 residues. The sequencing used PBMCs, collected around atezolizumab (anti-PD-L1) treatment. The TCR comes from a man in his 70s with urothelial cancer. The V call is TRBV5-5, the J call TRBJ1-2; 7 bases line up with TRBD1. The CDR3 reads CASSLRDRTLSYGYTF. In nucleotides, the CDR3 is TGTGCCAGCAGCCTCCGGGACAGAACCCTCTCGTATGGCTACACCTTC.